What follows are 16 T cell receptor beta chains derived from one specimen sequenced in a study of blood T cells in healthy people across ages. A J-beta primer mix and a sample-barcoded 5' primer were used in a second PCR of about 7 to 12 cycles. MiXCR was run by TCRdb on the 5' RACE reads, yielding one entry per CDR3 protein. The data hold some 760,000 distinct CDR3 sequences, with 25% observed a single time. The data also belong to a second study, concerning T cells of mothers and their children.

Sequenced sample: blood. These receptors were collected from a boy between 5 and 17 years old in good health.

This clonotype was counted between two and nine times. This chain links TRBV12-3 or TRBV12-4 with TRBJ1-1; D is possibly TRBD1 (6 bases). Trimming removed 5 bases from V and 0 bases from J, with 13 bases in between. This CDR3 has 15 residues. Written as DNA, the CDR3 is TGTGCCAGCAGTCCGCGGACAGACATGAACACTGAAGCTTTCTTT. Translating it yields CASSPRTDMNTEAFF.

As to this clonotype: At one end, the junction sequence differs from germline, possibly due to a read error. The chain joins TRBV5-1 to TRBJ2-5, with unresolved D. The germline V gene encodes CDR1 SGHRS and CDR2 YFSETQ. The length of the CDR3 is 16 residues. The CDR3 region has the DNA TGCGCCAGCAGTTTGGCCCCCGACGCCCTGGCGTGGACCCAGTACTTC. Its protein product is CASSLAPDALAWTQYF.

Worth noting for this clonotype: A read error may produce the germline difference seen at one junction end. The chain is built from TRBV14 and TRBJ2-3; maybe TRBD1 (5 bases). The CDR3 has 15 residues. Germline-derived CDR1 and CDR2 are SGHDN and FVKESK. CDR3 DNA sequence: TGTGCCAGGAGCCTGACAGATACTAGCACAGATACGCAGTATTTT. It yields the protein CARSLTDTSTDTQYF.

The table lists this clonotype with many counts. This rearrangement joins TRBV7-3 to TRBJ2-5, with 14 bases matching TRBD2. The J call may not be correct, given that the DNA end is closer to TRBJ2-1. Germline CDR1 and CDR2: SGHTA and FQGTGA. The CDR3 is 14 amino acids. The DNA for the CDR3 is TGTGCCAGCAGCCCCGGACTAGCGGGAGGTGAGCAGTTCTTC. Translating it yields CASSPGLAGGEQFF.

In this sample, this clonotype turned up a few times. The CDR3 region is CASTPGNEQYF. The CDR3 region has the DNA TGTGCCAGCACCCCAGGGAACGAGCAGTACTTC. This chain joins TRBV6-4 and TRBJ2-5, with D perhaps matching TRBD1 (5 bases). The closer fit of TRBJ2-7 to the DNA end suggests the J call may be wrong. The CDR3 covers 11 residues. Germline values: CDR1 MRHNA, CDR2 SNTAGT.

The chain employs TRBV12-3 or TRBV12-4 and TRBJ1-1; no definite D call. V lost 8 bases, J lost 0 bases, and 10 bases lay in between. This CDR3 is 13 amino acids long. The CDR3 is CASVSMVNTEAFF. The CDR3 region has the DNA TGTGCCAGCGTGTCGATGGTGAACACTGAAGCTTTCTTT.

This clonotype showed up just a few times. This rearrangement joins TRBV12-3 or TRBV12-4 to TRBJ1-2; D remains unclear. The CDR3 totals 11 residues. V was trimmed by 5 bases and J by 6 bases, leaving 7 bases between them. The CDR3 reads CASSLTDGYTF. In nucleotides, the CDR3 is TGTGCCAGCAGTCTAACTGATGGCTACACCTTC.

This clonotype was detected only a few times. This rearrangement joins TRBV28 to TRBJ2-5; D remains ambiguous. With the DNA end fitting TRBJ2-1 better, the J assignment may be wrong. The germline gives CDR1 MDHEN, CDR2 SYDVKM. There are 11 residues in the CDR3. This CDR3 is CASSTMDEQFF. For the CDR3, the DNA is TGTGCCAGCAGTACTATGGATGAGCAGTTCTTC.

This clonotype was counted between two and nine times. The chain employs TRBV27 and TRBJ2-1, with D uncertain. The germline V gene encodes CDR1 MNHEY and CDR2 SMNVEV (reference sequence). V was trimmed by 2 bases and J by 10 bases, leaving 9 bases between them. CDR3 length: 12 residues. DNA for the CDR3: TGTGCCAGCAGTTTAAACCATCAGGAGCAGTTCTTC. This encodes CASSLNHQEQFF.

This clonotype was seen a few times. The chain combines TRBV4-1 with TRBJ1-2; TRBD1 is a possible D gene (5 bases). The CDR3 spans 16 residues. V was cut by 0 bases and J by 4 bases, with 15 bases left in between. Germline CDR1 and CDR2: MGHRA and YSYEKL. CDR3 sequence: CASSQESGFTGYGYTF. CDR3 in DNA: TGCGCCAGCAGCCAAGAGTCAGGTTTTACAGGCTATGGCTACACCTTC.

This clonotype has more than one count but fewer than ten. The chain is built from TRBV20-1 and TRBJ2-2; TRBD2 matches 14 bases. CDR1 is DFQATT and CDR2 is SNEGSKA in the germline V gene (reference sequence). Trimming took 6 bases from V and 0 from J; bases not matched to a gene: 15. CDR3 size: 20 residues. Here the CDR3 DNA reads TGCAGTGCCTGGCGTCAGGCGGGACTAGCGGGGGAAGCGAACACCGGGGAGCTGTTTTTT. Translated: CSAWRQAGLAGEANTGELFF.

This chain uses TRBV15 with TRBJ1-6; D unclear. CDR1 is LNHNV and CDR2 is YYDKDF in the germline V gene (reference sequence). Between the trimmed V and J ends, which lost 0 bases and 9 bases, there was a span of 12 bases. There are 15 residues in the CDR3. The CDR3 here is CATSRDLGTSSPLHF. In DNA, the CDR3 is TGTGCCACCAGCAGAGATTTGGGAACTTCTTCACCCCTCCACTTT.

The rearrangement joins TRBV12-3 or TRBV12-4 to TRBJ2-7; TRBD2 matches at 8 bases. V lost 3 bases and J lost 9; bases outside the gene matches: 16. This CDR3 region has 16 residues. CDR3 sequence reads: CASSFWGGGRPTRQYF. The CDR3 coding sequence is TGTGCCAGCAGTTTTTGGGGGGGCGGGAGGCCTACGAGGCAGTACTTC.

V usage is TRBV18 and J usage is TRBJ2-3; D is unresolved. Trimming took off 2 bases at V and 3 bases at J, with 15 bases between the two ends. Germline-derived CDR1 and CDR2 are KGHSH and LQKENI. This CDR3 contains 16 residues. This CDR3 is CASSPLIAGMTDTQYF. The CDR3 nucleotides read TGTGCCAGCTCACCATTGATTGCAGGAATGACAGATACGCAGTATTTT.

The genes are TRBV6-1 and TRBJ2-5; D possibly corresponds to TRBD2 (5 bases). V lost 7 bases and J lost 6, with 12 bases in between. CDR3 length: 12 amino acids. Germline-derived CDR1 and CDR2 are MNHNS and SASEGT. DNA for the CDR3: TGTGCCAGCAATGACTCGGGGAAGACCCAGTACTTC. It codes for CASNDSGKTQYF.

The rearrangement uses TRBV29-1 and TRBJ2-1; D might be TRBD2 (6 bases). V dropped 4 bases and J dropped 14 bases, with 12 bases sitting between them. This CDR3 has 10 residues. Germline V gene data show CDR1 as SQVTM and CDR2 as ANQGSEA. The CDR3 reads CSVVGRREFF. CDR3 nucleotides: TGCAGCGTTGTCGGAAGGAGGGAGTTCTTC.